The 22 T cell receptor beta chains listed next were all sequenced from one sample in a study of a mutant IDH1 vaccine in newly diagnosed glioma. No antigen has been assigned to these receptors. Stated time point: week 11, during vaccination. Each vaccine dose was 300 ug of mutant IDH1 20-mer peptide, with topical imiquimod. Here immunoSEQ multiplex PCR was the method, and the copy in TCRdb shows in-frame clones only, minus some. Of some 130,000 clones listed, around 80% are singletons. Sequenced material: PBMCs, taken from a glioma patient whose treatment included an IDH1 peptide vaccine. These receptors were collected from a man in his forties or fifties with glioma.

This clone was seen a handful of times. The chain is built from TRBV27 and TRBJ1-1; no firm D call. Germline V gives CDR1 MNHEY, CDR2 SMNVEV (reference sequence). V shed 6 bases and J shed 4 bases, with 6 bases lying between them. CDR3 length: 11 amino acids. The CDR3 is CASSLGTEAFF. The CDR3 nucleotides read TGTGCCAGCAGCCTCGGCACTGAAGCTTTCTTT.

The chain employs TRBV4-1 and TRBJ1-6; 12 nucleotides align to TRBD1. After removal of 4 bases from V and 9 bases from J, the junction contained 4 bases not matched to a gene. CDR1 and CDR2 from the germline V gene are MGHRA and YSYEKL. The CDR3 has 15 residues. Written as DNA, the CDR3 is TGCGCCAGCAGCCTAAGGGACAGGGGGCCTTCACCCCTCCACTTT. Its protein product is CASSLRDRGPSPLHF.

This rearrangement joins TRBV5-4 to TRBJ2-5, with D possibly being TRBD1 (6 bases). Germline assignment: CDR1 SGHNT and CDR2 YYREEE (reference sequence). The CDR3 length is 13 residues. The ends were cut back, 4 bases at V and 7 bases at J, with 14 bases in the middle. The CDR3 nucleotides read TGTGCCAGCAGCCTGTACAGGGTCGGGACCCAGTACTTC. Protein: CASSLYRVGTQYF.

The chain uses TRBV11-1 and TRBJ2-2; D gene unclear. CDR1 SGHAT and CDR2 FQDESV come from the germline V gene (reference sequence). This CDR3 has 13 residues. The V gene lost 5 bases and the J gene lost 5 bases, with 9 bases spanning the gap. The CDR3 sequence: CASSPGRTGELFF. The DNA for the CDR3 is TGTGCCAGCAGCCCCGGCAGGACCGGGGAGCTGTTTTTT.

The rearrangement uses TRBV5-4 and TRBJ2-2; D perhaps matches TRBD1 (7 bases). V gave up 3 bases and J gave up 5 bases, with 14 bases separating them. There are 15 residues in the CDR3. Germline-derived CDR1 and CDR2 are SGHNT and YYREEE (reference sequence). This CDR3 reads CASSSTGRRTGELFF. The CDR3 bases are TGTGCCAGCAGCTCGACAGGGAGGAGAACCGGGGAGCTGTTTTTT.

The V call is TRBV14, the J call TRBJ2-7, with D possibly being TRBD1 (5 bases). The germline V and J ends were trimmed by 4 bases and 3 bases, with 13 bases remaining between them. This CDR3 has 14 residues. Germline V gene data show CDR1 as SGHDN and CDR2 as FVKESK. In nucleotides, the CDR3 is TGTGCCAGCAGCCTCCCCGACAGTGTCTACGAGCAGTACTTC. Encoded protein: CASSLPDSVYEQYF. The whole variable domain, filled in from reference TRBV14 and TRBJ2-7, reads EAGVTQFPSHSVIEKGQTVTLRCDPISGHDNLYWYRRVMGKEIKFLLHFVKESKQDESGMPNNRFLAERTGGTYSTLKVQPAELEDSGVYFCASSLPDSVYEQYFGPGTRLTVT.

This clone occurred a few times. The chain employs TRBV4-3 and TRBJ2-7, with D maybe TRBD1 (6 bases). This CDR3 is built from 15 residues. Germline CDR1 and CDR2: LGHNA and YSLEER. The V end was cut by 0 bases, the J end by 5 bases, with 14 bases between. CDR3 sequence: CASSQDRHRANEQYF. The CDR3 DNA reads TGCGCCAGCAGCCAAGATAGGCACAGGGCGAACGAGCAGTACTTC.

CDR3 loop: CASSETGTSSGANVLTF. In DNA form, the CDR3 reads TGTGCCAGCAGTGAAACCGGGACTTCGTCTGGGGCCAACGTCCTGACTTTC. This sequence joins TRBV6-1 and TRBJ2-6, with D possibly matching TRBD2 (6 bases). Germline V gene lookup returns CDR1 MNHNS and CDR2 SASEGT. CDR3 length: 17 residues. Trimming took off 2 bases at V and 1 base at J, with 12 bases between the two ends.

The genes are TRBV19 and TRBJ2-2; D ambiguous. CDR3 length: 14 residues. Germline V gene data show CDR1 as LNHDA and CDR2 as SQIVND (reference sequence). V gave up 7 bases and J gave up 1 base, with 10 bases separating them. The CDR3 loop reads CASKGHKNTGELFF. In DNA form, the CDR3 reads TGTGCCAGTAAGGGCCACAAGAACACCGGGGAGCTGTTTTTT.

The rearrangement joins TRBV11-2 to TRBJ2-1; 7 bases align to TRBD2. The CDR3 has 17 residues. The germline V gene has CDR1 SGHAT and CDR2 FQNNGV. Germline trimming cut 1 base from V and 3 bases from J; bases unmatched to any gene: 9. CDR3 sequence reads: CASSLAGGSGFYNEQFF. The CDR3 DNA is TGTGCCAGCAGCTTAGCGGGCGGGAGCGGCTTCTACAATGAGCAGTTCTTC. Filled out from reference TRBV11-2 and TRBJ2-1, the complete variable domain reads EAGVAQSPRYKIIEKRQSVAFWCNPISGHATLYWYQQILGQGPKLLIQFQNNGVVDDSQLPKDRFSAERLKGVDSTLKIQPAKLEDSAVYLCASSLAGGSGFYNEQFFGPGTRLTVL.

This clone was recorded once. This chain connects TRBV2 to TRBJ2-2, with 9 bases identical to TRBD1. CDR3 size: 14 residues. The ends lost 6 bases at V and 1 base at J; junction bases unmatched: 0. Germline lookup yields CDR1 SNHLY and CDR2 FYNNEI. The DNA for the CDR3 is TGTGCCAGCAGGGACAGGGGGAACACCGGGGAGCTGTTTTTT. Its translation is CASRDRGNTGELFF. Drawing the rest from reference TRBV2 and TRBJ2-2, the complete variable domain is EPEVTQTPSHQVTQMGQEVILRCVPISNHLYFYWYRQILGQKVEFLVSFYNNEISEKSEIFDDQFSVERPDGSNFTLKIRSTKLEDSAMYFCASRDRGNTGELFFGEGSRLTVL.

This clone has just a few counts. CDR3 in DNA: TGTGCCAGCAGCCTTAGCGGGGGGGCCTCCTACGAGCAGTACTTC. This translates into CASSLSGGASYEQYF. The genes are TRBV11-2 and TRBJ2-7, with 11 bases matching TRBD2. Losses at the gene ends were 5 bases for V and 0 bases for J; bases not matched to a gene: 3. CDR1 is SGHAT and CDR2 is FQNNGV in the germline V gene. The CDR3 sequence is 15 residues long.

V is TRBV4-3 and J is TRBJ2-7; 7 bases map to TRBD1. Germline values: CDR1 LGHNA, CDR2 YSLEER. V lost 4 bases to trimming and J lost 0 bases; unmatched junction nucleotides: 6. The CDR3 runs 15 residues. This CDR3 reads CASSRQQGSSYEQYF. In nucleotides, the CDR3 is TGCGCCAGCAGCCGACAACAGGGGAGCTCCTACGAGCAGTACTTC.

This CDR3 is CASSISGGGKGYSNQPQHF. In DNA, the CDR3 is TGTGCCAGTAGTATATCCGGGGGAGGGAAAGGGTATAGCAATCAGCCCCAGCATTTT. This rearrangement joins TRBV19 to TRBJ1-5, with D possibly being TRBD1 (5 bases). V was clipped by 2 bases and J by 0 bases, with 20 bases between them. CDR3 size: 19 residues. From germline, CDR1 is LNHDA and CDR2 SQIVND (reference sequence).

This chain connects TRBV29-1 to TRBJ1-2; D unresolved. Trimming pared 3 bases from V and 4 bases from J, leaving 12 bases between. The germline V gene encodes CDR1 SQVTM and CDR2 ANQGSEA. CDR3 size: 13 residues. CDR3 DNA sequence: TGCAGCGTTGATGGGCACGACGTCTATGGCTACACCTTC. This sequence encodes CSVDGHDVYGYTF.

This chain joins TRBV5-1 and TRBJ2-7; a weak D match, TRBD1 (6 bases). CDR1 and CDR2 (germline): SGHRS, YFSETQ. Trimming removed 0 bases from V and 2 bases from J, with 12 bases in between. The CDR3 has 15 amino acids. CDR3 loop: CASSLGTVTTYEQYF. CDR3 DNA: TGCGCCAGCAGCTTGGGGACAGTCACTACCTACGAGCAGTACTTC.

The J gene is TRBJ2-1, the V gene TRBV19; D not resolved. V shed 3 bases and J shed 11 bases, with 8 bases lying between them. The CDR3 covers 11 residues. CDR1 and CDR2 from the germline V gene are LNHDA and SQIVND (reference sequence). CDR3 residues: CASSIPGKQFF. The DNA for the CDR3 is TGTGCCAGTAGTATCCCTGGTAAGCAGTTCTTC.

This clone was seen only once. The rearrangement joins TRBV28 to TRBJ1-1; D is perhaps TRBD1 (5 bases). This CDR3 contains 12 residues. Germline CDR1 MDHEN, CDR2 SYDVKM. The V gene lost 5 bases and the J gene lost 5 bases, with 9 bases spanning the gap. CDR3 loop: CASSPGGTEAFF. CDR3 in DNA: TGTGCCAGCAGTCCGGGGGGGACTGAAGCTTTCTTT.

This clone appeared a single time. The chain recombines TRBV5-4 with TRBJ1-4, with TRBD1 identical over 9 bases. The CDR3 spans 15 residues. CDR1 and CDR2 from the germline V gene are SGHNT and YYREEE (reference sequence). The J segment lost 6 bases and the V segment lost 4 bases, leaving 7 bases of the junction unmatched. CDR3 DNA sequence: TGTGCCAGCAGCCCCCCGGGACAGGGCCATGAAAAACTGTTTTTT. As protein: CASSPPGQGHEKLFF. The whole variable domain, remainder taken from reference TRBV5-4 and TRBJ1-4, is ETGVTQSPTHLIKTRGQQVTLRCSSQSGHNTVSWYQQALGQGPQFIFQYYREEENGRGNFPPRFSGLQFPNYSSELNVNALELDDSALYLCASSPPGQGHEKLFFGSGTQLSVL.

The CDR3 DNA follows: TGCAGCGTCCGGGCCATGGGAAGCGAGCAGTACTTC. As protein: CSVRAMGSEQYF. The J gene is TRBJ2-7, the V gene TRBV29-1; D is unclear. CDR3 size: 12 residues. Germline loops: CDR1 SQVTM, CDR2 ANQGSEA. V was pared by 6 bases and J by 6 bases, with 15 bases between.

J is TRBJ1-5 and V is TRBV6-1, with 8 bases fitting TRBD1. J lost 5 bases, V lost 1 base, and 4 bases had no gene match. The CDR3 is 15 residues long. Germline V lookup: CDR1 MNHNS, CDR2 SASEGT. This CDR3 reads CASSEVSTGDQPQHF. CDR3 sequence (DNA): TGTGCCAGCAGTGAAGTGTCGACAGGGGATCAGCCCCAGCATTTT.

The V call is TRBV10-2, the J call TRBJ2-7; no clear D gene. CDR3 length: 12 residues. In germline, CDR1 is WSHSY, CDR2 SAAADI. The germline V and J ends were trimmed by 0 bases and 4 bases, with 4 bases remaining between them. The CDR3 nucleotides read TGCGCCAGCAGTGAGTCCAGATACGAGCAGTACTTC. Protein product: CASSESRYEQYF.